This T cell receptor (beta chain) was sequenced during a study of T cells in Graves' hyperthyroidism and ophthalmopathy. The TCR beta CDR3 regions underwent amplification using RNA transcripts as the source. An initial round of RT-PCR targeting the TCR CDR3 relied on the HTBI primer set. TCRdb ran MiXCR on the multiplex PCR reads and lists one entry per CDR3 protein. The sample has under 500,000 distinct CDR3 sequences; around 15% are singletons. Trimming took 5 bases from V and 9 from J, leaving 14 bases between them. Per the germline V gene, CDR1 is SGHAT and CDR2 is FQNNGV. The CDR3 is made up of 12 amino acids. This clonotype appeared many times.

This sequence originates from a man aged 45-60 years with Graves' ophthalmopathy. The chain is built from TRBV11-2 and TRBJ2-7; D ambiguous. Sample: blood. This chain's CDR3 is CASSQPAQSQYF. CDR3 coding DNA: TGTGCCAGCAGCCAACCGGCCCAGTCGCAGTACTTC. Full variable domain (outside the CDR3, taken from reference TRBV11-2 and TRBJ2-7): EAGVAQSPRYKIIEKRQSVAFWCNPISGHATLYWYQQILGQGPKLLIQFQNNGVVDDSQLPKDRFSAERLKGVDSTLKIQPAKLEDSAVYLCASSQPAQSQYFGPGTRLTVT.